Described below is a single T cell receptor (beta chain) sequence and its context. The V end was cut by 4 bases, the J end by 4 bases, with 15 bases between. CDR3 length: 14 residues. The germline gives CDR1 SQVTM, CDR2 ANQGSEA. MiXCR, run by TCRdb on the 5' RACE reads, gives a single entry per CDR3 protein. The table has tens of thousands of distinct CDR3 sequences, approximately 15% seen once; the top ten hold around 31%. This entry belongs to a study of T-cell memory formation after mild COVID-19. The overall study: Across donors, TCR clusters were largely donor specific.

The TCR comes from an adult woman who had mild COVID-19 (a few samples of this study predate the infection). Cell type and time point are not known. The sequenced sample was PBMCs or a T cell subset sorted from them (not recorded which). The chain uses TRBV29-1 and TRBJ2-3, with D tentatively TRBD2 (6 bases). The CDR3 nucleotides read TGCAGCGTTGTTGTCGGGAGCCGTCCAGATACGCAGTATTTT. Protein: CSVVVGSRPDTQYF.